The 32 T cell receptor beta chains presented below share a single source sample, sequenced in a study of chemoradiotherapy in HPV16-positive cancers. Here immunoSEQ multiplex PCR was the method, and the copy in TCRdb shows in-frame clones only, minus some. Of about 20,000 clones listed, about 87% are singletons. The sequencing here drew on blood, taken from a patient who underwent chemoradiotherapy. The receptors derive from a human donor with HPV-associated anogenital cancer.

This clone has more than one count but fewer than ten. The rearrangement joins TRBV6-5 to TRBJ1-2; D uncertain. This CDR3 has 14 residues. Germline V gene lookup returns CDR1 MNHEY and CDR2 SVGAGI. Deletions cut 0 bases from V and 8 bases from J, with 13 bases between. The CDR3 loop reads CASSYSTLLGGYTF. The CDR3, as DNA: TGTGCCAGCAGTTACTCGACCCTTCTTGGAGGCTACACCTTC.

This chain uses TRBV6-6 with TRBJ2-5; possible D gene TRBD1, 7 bases. The germline CDR1 and CDR2 sequences are MNHNY and SVGAGI (reference sequence). Deletions cut 6 bases from V and 0 bases from J, with 14 bases between. The CDR3 is made up of 15 amino acids. CDR3 coding DNA: TGTGCCAGCAGCCACCAGGGGGGTGACCAAGAGACCCAGTACTTC. It is translated as CASSHQGGDQETQYF.

The chain couples TRBV7-2 to TRBJ2-2; 10 nucleotides match TRBD1. Germline V lookup: CDR1 SGHTA, CDR2 FQGNSA. CDR3 size: 16 residues. After removal of 8 bases from V and 5 bases from J, the junction contained 11 bases not matched to a gene. Here the CDR3 reads CASAGQGSVITGELFF. The CDR3 nucleotides read TGTGCCAGCGCGGGACAGGGGTCTGTCATAACCGGGGAGCTGTTTTTT.

The V call is TRBV6-5, the J call TRBJ2-7, with D perhaps matching TRBD2 (5 bases). V was clipped by 2 bases and J by 5 bases, with 13 bases between them. The CDR3 consists of 14 residues. Germline V gives CDR1 MNHEY, CDR2 SVGAGI. The CDR3 nucleotides read TGTGCCAGCAGTTACACCCGGACTTCCGACGAGCAGTACTTC. It translates to CASSYTRTSDEQYF.

The genes are TRBV27 and TRBJ1-1, with 8 bases that match TRBD1. In germline, CDR1 is MNHEY, CDR2 SMNVEV (reference sequence). This CDR3 comprises 13 residues. Trimming removed 6 bases from V and 4 bases from J; junction bases left unmatched: 4. The CDR3 here is CASSSTGVTEAFF. DNA for the CDR3: TGTGCCAGCAGCTCGACAGGGGTCACTGAAGCTTTCTTT.

The chain links TRBV6-5 to TRBJ2-3; D remains ambiguous. The V end was cut by 0 bases, the J end by 4 bases, with 11 bases between. CDR3 length: 15 amino acids. Germline V CDR1 and CDR2: MNHEY, SVGAGI. CDR3 sequence (DNA): TGTGCCAGCAGTTACTCGGGCGCTCGGCCAGATACGCAGTATTTT. Translation gives CASSYSGARPDTQYF.

The chain employs TRBV4-1 and TRBJ2-1, with TRBD1 identical over 7 bases. CDR1 is MGHRA, CDR2 YSYEKL, per germline. The CDR3 loop spans 13 amino acids. The J segment lost 15 bases and the V segment lost 0 bases, leaving 8 bases of the junction unmatched. CDR3 sequence reads: CASSQDRGRQGFF. In DNA form, the CDR3 reads TGCGCCAGCAGCCAAGATAGAGGACGACAGGGGTTCTTC.

J is TRBJ2-3 and V is TRBV25-1; D is uncertain. The V gene's germline CDR1 is MGHDK and CDR2 SYGVNS. This CDR3 contains 14 residues. The germline V and J ends were trimmed by 5 bases and 1 base, with 10 bases remaining between them. CDR3 loop: CASSPALGTDTQYF. The CDR3 bases are TGTGCCAGCAGTCCAGCGTTAGGCACAGATACGCAGTATTTT.

The V and J genes are TRBV6-1 and TRBJ2-1; D is perhaps TRBD1 (6 bases). V was cut by 6 bases and J by 5 bases, with 17 bases left in between. Germline V gene sequence: CDR1 MNHNS, CDR2 SASEGT. This CDR3 region has 15 residues. CDR3 sequence reads: CASRGAGKQHNEQFF. The CDR3 coding sequence is TGTGCCAGCAGGGGGGCTGGCAAGCAACACAATGAGCAGTTCTTC.

The rearrangement links TRBV7-9 to TRBJ2-5; no reliable D call. The CDR3 spans 15 residues. Germline CDR1 SEHNR, CDR2 FQNEAQ (reference sequence). Trimming removed 2 bases at V and 3 bases at J, with 13 bases between. The CDR3 here is CASSLLPFREETQYF. CDR3 DNA: TGTGCCAGCAGCTTATTGCCGTTTCGAGAAGAGACCCAGTACTTC.

The CDR3 nucleotides read TGCGCCAGCAGCTCGGCCCTATTGGGGCAGGGGAGCGAGCAGTACTTC. The encoded protein is CASSSALLGQGSEQYF. V is TRBV5-1 and J is TRBJ2-7; TRBD1 is a possible D gene (6 bases). Trimming shortened V by 3 bases and J by 6 bases, and 22 bases separated the two germline ends. The CDR3 is made up of 16 amino acids. Germline V gives CDR1 SGHRS, CDR2 YFSETQ.

The CDR3 reads CASSLGVLASEQYF. For the CDR3, the DNA is TGTGCCAGCAGCTTAGGGGTGCTAGCCTCCGAGCAGTACTTC. The chain combines TRBV11-2 with TRBJ2-7, with TRBD2 as a possible D gene (5 bases). Germline CDR1 SGHAT, CDR2 FQNNGV. CDR3 length: 14 amino acids. The ends were cut back, 1 base at V and 6 bases at J, with 13 bases in the middle.

The chain is built from TRBV7-9 and TRBJ2-5; D possibly matches TRBD1 or TRBD2 (5 bases each). The V end lost 6 bases, the J end lost 5 bases, and 10 bases lay between the germline ends. CDR3 length: 12 amino acids. CDR1 SEHNR and CDR2 FQNEAQ come from the germline V gene (reference sequence). In nucleotides, the CDR3 is TGTGCCAGCAGGGGGGTGGGTGAGACCCAGTACTTC. As protein: CASRGVGETQYF.

The gene calls are TRBV7-9 and TRBJ2-1; 12 bases are shared with TRBD2. Germline V CDR1 and CDR2: SEHNR, FQNEAQ (reference sequence). CDR3 length: 15 amino acids. The V gene end was trimmed by 2 bases and the J gene end by 10 bases; junction bases not matched to a gene: 6. CDR3 sequence (DNA): TGTGCCAGCAGCTTACTGACTAGCGGGAGAGGGGAGCAGTTCTTC. Amino acids: CASSLLTSGRGEQFF.

V is TRBV18 and J is TRBJ1-1, with D possibly TRBD1 on 5 matching bases. This CDR3 comprises 13 residues. The V and J ends lost 3 bases and 7 bases respectively, with 12 bases between them. From germline, CDR1 is KGHSH and CDR2 LQKENI. CDR3 residues: CASSPAGGGEAFF. CDR3 in DNA: TGTGCCAGCTCACCCGCCGGCGGGGGTGAAGCTTTCTTT.

V is TRBV7-8 and J is TRBJ1-1; no definite D call. Deletions cut 4 bases from V and 1 base from J, with 16 bases between. Germline-derived CDR1 and CDR2 are SGHVS and FQNEAQ. This CDR3 has 16 residues. CDR3 sequence reads: CASSSSGTSGNTEAFF. CDR3 DNA: TGTGCCAGCAGCTCCTCGGGAACCTCAGGGAACACTGAAGCTTTCTTT.

The J gene is TRBJ1-1, the V gene TRBV19, with D possibly matching TRBD1 (6 bases). The CDR3 spans 15 residues. Germline assignment: CDR1 LNHDA and CDR2 SQIVND (reference sequence). Trimming stripped 3 bases from V and 3 bases from J, with 14 bases between. The CDR3 spells CASSISQGADTEAFF. The CDR3, as DNA: TGTGCCAGTAGTATCTCACAGGGCGCGGACACTGAAGCTTTCTTT.

For the CDR3, the DNA is TGTGCCAGCAGTTACTCCGGACAAGTCACCTACGAGCAGTACTTC. Protein: CASSYSGQVTYEQYF. The chain has TRBV6-6 and TRBJ2-7; TRBD1 might be the D (5 bases). Germline V gene lookup returns CDR1 MNHNY and CDR2 SVGAGI (reference sequence). V lost 0 bases and J lost 2, with 11 bases in between. The CDR3 runs 15 residues.

The chain carries TRBV27 and TRBJ1-4; 7 nucleotides align to TRBD1. The CDR3 contains 14 residues. Germline lookup yields CDR1 MNHEY and CDR2 SMNVEV (reference sequence). Trimming cost V 6 bases and J 11 bases; bases outside gene matches: 12. The DNA for the CDR3 is TGTGCCAGCAGCCTTACGGGACAGTACAATAAACTGTTTTTT. Its translation is CASSLTGQYNKLFF.

This clone was seen just once. V gene TRBV28 combines with J gene TRBJ2-1, with TRBD2 matching 13 bases. Germline V gives CDR1 MDHEN, CDR2 SYDVKM. The V gene end was trimmed by 7 bases and the J gene end by 5 bases; junction bases not matched to a gene: 5. The CDR3 has 15 amino acids. CDR3 sequence (DNA): TGTGCCAGCATCACCGGGACTAGCGGGGACAATGAGCAGTTCTTC. Encoded protein: CASITGTSGDNEQFF.

V is TRBV7-2 and J is TRBJ2-7; 7 nucleotides agree with TRBD2. This CDR3 region has 14 residues. Per the germline V gene, CDR1 is SGHTA and CDR2 is FQGNSA. V was pared by 6 bases and J by 3 bases, with 8 bases of the junction left unmatched. This CDR3 reads CASRKRGGNYEQYF. The CDR3 DNA is TGTGCCAGCAGGAAACGCGGGGGAAACTACGAGCAGTACTTC.

The chain employs TRBV11-3 and TRBJ2-3, with TRBD2 matching 9 bases. This CDR3 is built from 17 residues. CDR1 SGHNT and CDR2 YENEEA come from the germline V gene. The V segment lost 2 bases and the J segment 0 bases; nucleotides outside the gene matches: 6. CDR3 sequence reads: CASSLRSSGISTDTQYF. The CDR3 DNA sequence: TGTGCCAGCAGCTTACGCTCTAGCGGGATAAGCACAGATACGCAGTATTTT.

This chain uses TRBV9 with TRBJ2-5; D is uncertain. The germline V and J ends were trimmed by 4 bases and 3 bases, with 13 bases remaining between them. The CDR3 extends over 14 amino acids. From germline, CDR1 is SGDLS and CDR2 YYNGEE. The CDR3 protein is CASSPETLEETQYF. Written as DNA, the CDR3 is TGTGCCAGCAGCCCCGAAACTTTAGAAGAGACCCAGTACTTC.

J is TRBJ1-3 and V is TRBV6-1; tentative D call: TRBD1 (6 bases). This CDR3 contains 15 residues. The V end was cut by 6 bases, the J end by 4 bases, with 16 bases between. Per germline, CDR1 MNHNS and CDR2 SASEGT. The CDR3 sequence: CASRGRGSGGNTIYF. CDR3 coding DNA: TGTGCCAGCAGGGGCAGGGGATCGGGCGGAAACACCATATATTTT.

The chain combines TRBV7-6 with TRBJ1-4; 9 bases align to TRBD1. Germline V lookup: CDR1 SGHVS, CDR2 FNYEAQ. The CDR3 sequence is 15 residues long. V lost 5 bases to trimming and J lost 6 bases; unmatched junction nucleotides: 7. The CDR3 reads CASSGNRGRDEKLFF. CDR3 nucleotides: TGTGCCAGCAGCGGGAACAGGGGGCGCGATGAAAAACTGTTTTTT.

V and J are TRBV7-9 and TRBJ1-5, with D hard to call. Germline values: CDR1 SEHNR, CDR2 FQNEAQ (reference sequence). This CDR3 contains 15 residues. The ends were cut back, 3 bases at V and 2 bases at J, with 11 bases in the middle. The CDR3 coding sequence is TGTGCCAGCAGCTTTGCCGGGAGGGGCAATCAGCCCCAGCATTTT. It specifies CASSFAGRGNQPQHF.

This clone was seen a few times. This sequence joins TRBV28 and TRBJ1-2; D ambiguous. Trimming took 9 bases from V and 2 from J, leaving 1 base between them. CDR1 and CDR2 (germline): MDHEN, SYDVKM. The CDR3 sequence is 9 residues long. As DNA, the CDR3 is TGTGCCAGAAACTATGGCTACACCTTC. Its translation: CARNYGYTF.

The V gene is TRBV4-3, the J gene TRBJ2-1; 8 positions agree with TRBD1. CDR1 is LGHNA, CDR2 YSLEER, per germline. After removal of 1 base from V and 6 bases from J, the junction contained 5 bases not matched to a gene. The CDR3 extends over 15 amino acids. CDR3 region: CASSQGATGGNEQFF. CDR3 DNA sequence: TGCGCCAGCAGCCAAGGGGCAACAGGGGGCAATGAGCAGTTCTTC.

This chain joins TRBV9 and TRBJ1-4; D is ambiguous. Trimming took off 4 bases at V and 0 bases at J, with 10 bases between the two ends. Germline-derived CDR1 and CDR2 are SGDLS and YYNGEE. There are 15 residues in the CDR3. The CDR3 loop reads CASSTRGATNEKLFF. Here the CDR3 DNA reads TGTGCCAGCAGCACAAGAGGAGCAACTAATGAAAAACTGTTTTTT.

This chain links TRBV6-6 with TRBJ2-3; no clear D gene. This CDR3 has 12 residues. Germline V gene sequence: CDR1 MNHNY, CDR2 SVGAGI (reference sequence). Between the trimmed V and J ends, which lost 8 bases and 2 bases, there was a span of 8 bases. The CDR3 here is CASERTTDTQYF. Written as DNA, the CDR3 is TGTGCCAGCGAAAGGACCACAGATACGCAGTATTTT.

The chain carries TRBV9 and TRBJ1-5; weak D call: TRBD1 (6 bases). V lost 0 bases, J lost 4 bases, and 14 bases lay in between. Germline V CDR1 and CDR2: SGDLS, YYNGEE. This CDR3 has 16 residues. The CDR3 region is CASSVDGGGSNQPQHF. In DNA, the CDR3 is TGTGCCAGCAGCGTAGATGGAGGGGGATCAAATCAGCCCCAGCATTTT.

CDR3 coding DNA: TGTGCCAGCGGGGGCTTGGGACTAGCGCCTCCCGGGGCCAACGTCCTGACTTTC. Residues: CASGGLGLAPPGANVLTF. The V and J genes are TRBV28 and TRBJ2-6; 10 bases are a match to TRBD2. The CDR3 is 18 amino acids. The germline V gene encodes CDR1 MDHEN and CDR2 SYDVKM. The V gene end was trimmed by 8 bases and the J gene end by 4 bases; junction bases not matched to a gene: 14.